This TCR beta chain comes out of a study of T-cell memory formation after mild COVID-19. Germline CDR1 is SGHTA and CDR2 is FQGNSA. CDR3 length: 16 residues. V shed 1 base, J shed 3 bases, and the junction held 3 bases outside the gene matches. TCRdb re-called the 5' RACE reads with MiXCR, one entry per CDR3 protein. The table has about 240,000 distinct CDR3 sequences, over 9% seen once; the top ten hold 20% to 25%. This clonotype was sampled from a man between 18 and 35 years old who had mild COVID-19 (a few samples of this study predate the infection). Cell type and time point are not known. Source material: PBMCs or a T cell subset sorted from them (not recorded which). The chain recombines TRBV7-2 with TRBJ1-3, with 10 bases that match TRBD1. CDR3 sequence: CASSLGGTGVGNTIYF. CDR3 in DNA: TGTGCCAGCAGCTTAGGTGGGACAGGGGTTGGAAACACCATATATTTT.